This is a list of T cell receptor beta chains from one sample in a study of regulatory T cells in long-lasting Graves disease. TCRdb redid the calling of the multiplex PCR reads with MiXCR, one entry per CDR3 protein. The sample shows fewer than 650,000 distinct CDR3 sequences, about 16% of them seen only once. The same sample was also studied in work on T cells in Graves' hyperthyroidism and ophthalmopathy.

Sequences were derived from peripheral blood mononuclear cells (PBMCs), sampled at new diagnosis, from a patient treated with antithyroid drugs. These receptors all stem from a man aged 18-30 years with Graves disease. Each CDR3 is given with its conserved first and last residue. A D gene is named only where the DNA matches it firmly. Only part of the rows carry a size: once, few, many, or a class if the clone is expanded.

j_gene	d_gene	abundance	v_gene	CDR3aa	CDR3nt
TRBJ2-3	TRBD2	many	TRBV6-2/TRBV6-3	CATQREPADTQYF	TGTGCCACCCAGCGGGAGCCAGCAGATACGCAGTATTTT
TRBJ2-1	TRBD2	few	TRBV19	CASSQLAGDNEQFF	TGTGCCAGTAGTCAACTAGCGGGGGACAATGAGCAGTTCTTC
TRBJ2-2	NA	NA	TRBV9	CASSAPSPRGELFF	TGTGCCAGCAGCGCCCCCTCACCCCGCGGGGAGCTGTTTTTT
TRBJ2-3	NA	NA	TRBV9	CASSASDSTDTQYF	TGTGCCAGCAGCGCTTCGGACAGCACAGATACGCAGTATTTT
TRBJ2-5	TRBD2	NA	TRBV20-1	CSARISREGRETQYF	TGCAGTGCTAGAATCTCCCGGGAGGGAAGGGAGACCCAGTACTTC
TRBJ1-5	TRBD1	NA	TRBV7-9	CASSYGTGGEQPQHF	TGTGCCAGCTCCTACGGGACAGGGGGCGAACAGCCCCAGCATTTT
TRBJ2-7	TRBD2	many	TRBV28	CASTRGLAQVGFEQYF	TGTGCCAGCACCCGGGGACTAGCCCAGGTGGGGTTCGAGCAGTACTTC
TRBJ1-2	NA	many	TRBV20-1	CSARDFIQDYGYTF	TGCAGTGCTAGAGATTTTATCCAAGACTATGGCTACACCTTC
TRBJ2-4	NA	few	TRBV6-1	CASSGQKRGRSVQYF	TGTGCCAGCAGCGGACAGAAAAGGGGTCGAAGCGTTCAGTACTTC
TRBJ2-3	NA	many	TRBV2	CASSLPYTQYF	TGTGCCAGCAGTCTCCCCTATACGCAGTATTTT
TRBJ2-3	TRBD2	NA	TRBV2	CASSERGGRGTDTQYF	TGTGCCAGCAGTGAGAGGGGCGGGAGAGGGACAGATACGCAGTATTTT
TRBJ2-2	NA	many	TRBV7-2	CASSLGPATNTGELFF	TGTGCCAGCAGCTTAGGACCGGCTACGAACACCGGGGAGCTGTTTTTT
TRBJ2-5	NA	NA	TRBV5-1	CASSLETWGETQYF	TGCGCCAGCAGCTTGGAGACCTGGGGGGAGACCCAGTACTTC
TRBJ2-2	NA	few	TRBV10-3	CAISRWGDNTGELFF	TGTGCCATCTCCCGGTGGGGAGATAACACCGGGGAGCTGTTTTTT
TRBJ2-7	TRBD1	NA	TRBV10-3	CAISGYPRTGGTYERYF	TGTGCCATCAGTGGGTACCCTCGGACAGGGGGCACCTACGAGCGGTACTTC
TRBJ1-2	NA	NA	TRBV2	CASIQANYGYTF	TGTGCCAGCATCCAAGCTAACTATGGCTACACCTTC
TRBJ1-1	NA	many	TRBV2	CATREGGQLGAAFF	TGTGCCACAAGAGAGGGGGGCCAGCTTGGCGCAGCTTTCTTT
TRBJ1-5	NA	many	TRBV10-2	CASNPGKSYSNQPQHF	TGCGCCAGCAACCCGGGCAAATCCTATAGCAATCAGCCCCAGCATTTT
TRBJ2-7	NA	few	TRBV25-1	CASSHQLLEQYF	TGTGCCAGCAGTCACCAGCTGTTAGAGCAGTACTTC
TRBJ2-7	NA	many	TRBV28	CASSFVVYEQYF	TGTGCCAGCAGTTTCGTGGTCTACGAGCAGTACTTC
TRBJ2-1	NA	many	TRBV5-6	CASSEVDPLYNEQFF	TGTGCCAGCAGCGAGGTAGATCCGCTCTACAATGAGCAGTTCTTC
TRBJ2-3	TRBD2	many	TRBV20-1	CSARDRRLAGIDTQYF	TGCAGTGCTAGAGATAGGCGGCTAGCGGGAATAGATACGCAGTATTTT
TRBJ2-1	NA	NA	TRBV19	CASSRDLEYEQFF	TGTGCCAGTAGTAGGGACCTAGAGTATGAGCAGTTCTTC
TRBJ2-5	NA	few	TRBV3-1	CASSQAVTSWETQYF	TGTGCCAGCAGCCAAGCGGTCACCTCCTGGGAGACCCAGTACTTC
TRBJ2-4	NA	NA	TRBV11-3	CASSSRIRDIQYF	TGTGCCAGCAGCTCTCGCATACGGGACATTCAGTACTTC
TRBJ2-5	TRBD2	few	TRBV29-1	CSAQLAGGNQETQYF	TGCAGCGCCCAACTAGCGGGAGGGAACCAAGAGACCCAGTACTTC
TRBJ1-2	NA	NA	TRBV29-1	CSVELRARGYTF	TGCAGCGTTGAATTACGGGCTAGGGGCTACACCTTC
TRBJ2-1	NA	NA	TRBV19	CASTRSGVSSYNEQFF	TGTGCCAGTACCCGATCGGGTGTAAGCTCCTACAATGAGCAGTTCTTC
TRBJ2-7	NA	many	TRBV11-2	CASSVNRVSSYEQYF	TGTGCCAGCAGCGTAAACAGGGTCAGCTCCTACGAGCAGTACTTC
TRBJ2-5	NA	few	TRBV5-1	CASSLDSGPSYQETQYF	TGCGCCAGCAGCTTGGATTCAGGACCCTCGTACCAAGAGACCCAGTACTTC
TRBJ1-5	NA	few	TRBV18	CASSPGGPYPQHF	TGTGCCAGCTCACCGGGCGGCCCTTACCCCCAGCATTTT
TRBJ2-3	NA	few	TRBV9	CASGLRGDHTDTQYF	TGTGCCAGCGGCCTCCGAGGGGACCACACAGATACGCAGTATTTT
TRBJ2-2	NA	many	TRBV27	CASSFAPQSSSNTGELFF	TGTGCCAGCAGTTTTGCGCCCCAATCTAGCTCGAACACCGGGGAGCTGTTTTTT
TRBJ2-5	NA	few	TRBV2	CASRNRETQYF	TGTGCCAGCAGGAACAGGGAGACCCAGTACTTC
TRBJ2-1	NA	many	TRBV6-1	CASSEVGGYNEQFF	TGTGCCAGCAGTGAAGTGGGCGGCTACAATGAGCAGTTCTTC
TRBJ1-1	TRBD1	many	TRBV15	CATSRATGALDTEAFF	TGTGCCACCAGCAGAGCCACAGGGGCGCTGGACACTGAAGCTTTCTTT
TRBJ2-7	TRBD1	NA	TRBV7-2	CASSFRGPLSREQYF	TGTGCCAGCAGTTTTAGGGGGCCCCTTTCCCGCGAGCAGTACTTC
TRBJ1-5	NA	few	TRBV30	CAWSVPGQGRFQPQHF	TGTGCCTGGAGTGTACCCGGGCAGGGTCGGTTTCAGCCCCAGCATTTT
TRBJ2-1	TRBD2	few	TRBV19	CASSPRGSGRNFYNEQFF	TGTGCCAGTAGTCCCCGCGGTAGCGGGAGGAACTTTTACAATGAGCAGTTCTTC
TRBJ2-1	NA	many	TRBV29-1	CSVEWAQTYNEQFF	TGCAGCGTTGAATGGGCTCAAACGTACAATGAGCAGTTCTTC
TRBJ1-6	NA	few	TRBV3-1	CASSQGPNSPLHF	TGTGCCAGCAGCCAAGGACCAAATTCACCCCTCCACTTT
TRBJ1-2	NA	many	TRBV7-8	CASSPLAGTVYGYTF	TGTGCCAGCAGCCCCCTGGCCGGGACGGTCTATGGCTACACCTTC
TRBJ1-2	NA	NA	TRBV11-2	CASSLGLGQLTNYGYTF	TGTGCCAGCAGCTTAGGGCTAGGACAGTTAACTAACTATGGCTACACCTTC
TRBJ1-2	TRBD1	NA	TRBV5-6	CASSLEGQGYGYTF	TGTGCCAGCAGCTTGGAGGGACAGGGATATGGCTACACCTTC
TRBJ2-7	NA	NA	TRBV12-3/TRBV12-4	CASSLSDEQCF	TGTGCCAGCAGTTTAAGTGACGAGCAGTGCTTC
TRBJ2-5	TRBD2	many	TRBV3-1	CASSRLARETQYF	TGTGCCAGCAGTCGACTAGCTAGGGAGACCCAGTACTTC
TRBJ2-1	TRBD2	many	TRBV14	CASSQDRFLAGVTPYNEQFF	TGTGCCAGCAGCCAAGATCGGTTTTTAGCGGGAGTTACCCCCTACAATGAGCAGTTCTTC
TRBJ2-2	NA	NA	TRBV28	CASSLRVAGELFF	TGTGCCAGCAGTTTAAGGGTGGCCGGGGAGCTGTTTTTT
TRBJ1-1	NA	NA	TRBV19	CASKIGNTEAFF	TGTGCCAGTAAGATAGGGAACACTGAAGCTTTCTTT
TRBJ2-6	TRBD2	NA	TRBV28	CASSLTSGSPGANVLTF	TGTGCCAGCAGCCTGACTAGCGGGAGCCCTGGGGCCAACGTCCTGACTTTC
TRBJ1-2	NA	many	TRBV12-3/TRBV12-4	CASTPRQGSNYGYTF	TGTGCCAGCACCCCCAGACAAGGTTCTAACTATGGCTACACCTTC
TRBJ1-1	NA	many	TRBV12-3/TRBV12-4	CASSSSDRTFEAFF	NA
TRBJ2-2	NA	NA	TRBV28	CATPGTSNPGGLFF	TGTGCCACACCCGGGACTTCGAACCCCGGGGGGCTGTTTTTT
TRBJ2-7	NA	many	TRBV18	CASSPSNRERNEQYF	TGTGCCAGCTCACCATCGAATAGGGAACGTAACGAGCAGTACTTC
TRBJ2-7	TRBD1	many	TRBV27	CASSFSSGTGTYEQYF	TGTGCCAGCAGTTTTTCTTCCGGGACAGGGACCTACGAGCAGTACTTC
TRBJ2-1	NA	few	TRBV12-3/TRBV12-4	CASSFGVGVEQFF	TGTGCCAGCAGTTTTGGGGTTGGTGTTGAGCAGTTCTTC
TRBJ1-2	NA	many	TRBV29-1	CSVEGTYYGYTF	TGCAGCGTTGAAGGGACGTATTATGGCTACACCTTC
TRBJ1-6	NA	many	TRBV27	CASSYILGYNSPLHF	TGTGCCAGCAGTTACATCTTGGGGTATAATTCACCCCTCCACTTT
TRBJ1-1	NA	many	TRBV5-1	CASSDRAATEAFF	TGCGCCAGCAGCGATAGGGCTGCAACTGAAGCTTTCTTT